The 22 T cell receptor beta chains presented below share a single source sample, sequenced in a study of regulatory T cells in long-lasting Graves disease. Stated time point: persistent/refractory GD, antithyroid drugs over 5 years with positive TRAb. The TCR library used RNA extracted from PBMCs. Libraries of TCR beta came from iRepertoire HTBI primers plus Arm-PCR of CDR3 regions. TCRdb reprocessed the multiplex PCR reads with MiXCR, giving one entry per CDR3 protein. Among 390,000 or so distinct CDR3 sequences listed, roughly 25% were seen once. Sequenced here: peripheral blood mononuclear cells (PBMCs), sampled when the disease was refractory, from a patient treated with antithyroid drugs. These receptors were collected from a woman aged 40 to 55 with Graves disease.

In this sample, this clonotype turned up many times. The J gene is TRBJ2-4, the V gene TRBV6-5; tentative D call: TRBD1 (6 bases). From germline, CDR1 is MNHEY and CDR2 SVGAGI. The length of the CDR3 is 15 residues. Trimming pared 2 bases from V and 0 bases from J, leaving 8 bases between. CDR3 coding DNA: TGTGCCAGCAGTTACGCGGACAGAGCCAAAAACATTCAGTACTTC. It codes for CASSYADRAKNIQYF.

The chain combines TRBV28 with TRBJ2-3; 13 bases agree with TRBD2. Looked up from germline, CDR1 is MDHEN and CDR2 is SYDVKM. This CDR3 has 17 residues. With V trimmed by 3 bases and J by 4 bases, 7 bases remained unmatched. CDR3 in amino acids: CASSLASGLAGSDTQYF. The CDR3 DNA is TGTGCCAGCAGTTTGGCGTCGGGACTAGCGGGATCAGATACGCAGTATTTT.

This clonotype was counted ten times or more. This chain joins TRBV28 and TRBJ2-7, with 8 bases matching TRBD2. The germline V gene has CDR1 MDHEN and CDR2 SYDVKM. This CDR3 has 12 residues. Trimming cost V 7 bases and J 4 bases; bases outside gene matches: 3. The CDR3 sequence is CASTIAGYEQYF. CDR3 DNA sequence: TGTGCCAGCACCATAGCGGGATACGAGCAGTACTTC.

This clonotype was recorded at least ten times. V usage is TRBV27 and J usage is TRBJ2-7, with D perhaps TRBD1 (6 bases). This CDR3 spans 16 amino acids. Trimming removed 5 bases at V and 0 bases at J, with 17 bases between. The V gene's germline CDR1 is MNHEY and CDR2 SMNVEV (reference sequence). The CDR3 loop reads CASSQSLDSASYEQYF. CDR3 DNA sequence: TGTGCCAGCAGTCAATCTCTGGACAGTGCCTCCTACGAGCAGTACTTC.

CDR3 bases: TGCAGCGTTGACCCCTGGGGGGACAGGACTGAAGCTTTCTTT. This sequence encodes CSVDPWGDRTEAFF. The chain is built from TRBV29-1 and TRBJ1-1; TRBD1 agrees at 8 bases. The germline V gene has CDR1 SQVTM and CDR2 ANQGSEA. The CDR3 is 14 residues long. Trimming removed 3 bases from V and 5 bases from J; junction bases left unmatched: 8.

As to this clonotype: A much larger clonotype is one base distant, so this may be a read error. J is TRBJ2-7 and V is TRBV12-3 or TRBV12-4, with 7 bases matching TRBD1. This CDR3 has 11 residues. Germline trimming cut 10 bases from V and 9 bases from J; bases unmatched to any gene: 9. DNA of the CDR3: TGTGCCAACAGCCGCCACAGGGGGCAGTACTTC. Its protein product is CANSRHRGQYF.

This clonotype showed up just once. A read error is the likely source, as a far larger clone sits one nucleotide away. The rearrangement uses TRBV7-9 and TRBJ2-7; 7 nucleotides match TRBD2. From germline, CDR1 is SEHNR and CDR2 FQNEAQ (reference sequence). This CDR3 has 15 residues. CDR3 amino acids: CASSLEVRGTYEQCF. DNA of the CDR3: TGCGCCAGCAGCTTGGAGGTGCGGGGGACTTACGAGCAGTGCTTC.

This clonotype showed up many times. This chain uses TRBV5-1 with TRBJ1-1; 8 nucleotides line up with TRBD1. In germline, CDR1 is SGHRS, CDR2 YFSETQ. J was trimmed by 6 bases and V by 3 bases; bases with no gene match: 13. This CDR3 spans 16 amino acids. The CDR3 region is CASSSRTGYVLAEAFF. The CDR3 DNA reads as TGCGCCAGCAGCTCGCGGACAGGGTATGTTTTAGCTGAAGCTTTCTTT. The entire variable domain, with the rest obtained from reference TRBV5-1 and TRBJ1-1, is as follows: KAGVTQTPRYLIKTRGQQVTLSCSPISGHRSVSWYQQTPGQGLQFLFEYFSETQRNKGNFPGRFSGRQFSNSRSEMNVSTLELGDSALYLCASSSRTGYVLAEAFFGQGTRLTVV.

This chain links TRBV27 with TRBJ2-2; no clear D gene. The germline gives CDR1 MNHEY, CDR2 SMNVEV (reference sequence). This CDR3 comprises 15 residues. V lost 7 bases and J lost 6, with 18 bases in between. CDR3 protein: CASIAFGYWPGELFF. The CDR3 bases are TGTGCCAGCATAGCCTTCGGCTACTGGCCCGGGGAGCTGTTTTTT.

The count of this clonotype is one. This sequence joins TRBV30 and TRBJ1-5, with TRBD1 matching over 8 bases. The CDR3 extends over 15 amino acids. The germline V gene has CDR1 GTSNPN and CDR2 SVGIG (reference sequence). With V trimmed by 3 bases and J by 7 bases, 11 bases remained unmatched. The CDR3 here is CAWSLWTGKDQPQHF. Written as DNA, the CDR3 is TGTGCCTGGAGCCTGTGGACAGGGAAGGACCAGCCCCAGCATTTT.

The chain is built from TRBV6-2 or TRBV6-3 and TRBJ1-5; maybe TRBD1 (5 bases). V was cut by 2 bases and J by 0 bases, with 8 bases left in between. The germline V gene has CDR1 MNHEY and CDR2 SVGEGT. CDR3 length: 15 amino acids. The CDR3 region is CASSYDRYSNQPQHF. DNA of the CDR3: TGTGCCAGCAGTTACGACAGATATAGCAATCAGCCCCAGCATTTT.

This sequence joins TRBV29-1 and TRBJ1-3; unclear D gene. Trimming stripped 6 bases from V and 2 bases from J, with 14 bases between. Looked up from germline, CDR1 is SQVTM and CDR2 is ANQGSEA. This CDR3 has 14 amino acids. In nucleotides, the CDR3 is TGCAGCGTCGCGTCGTTCGGGGCTGGAAACACCATATATTTT. Encoded protein: CSVASFGAGNTIYF.

This clonotype showed up many times. The chain uses TRBV7-2 and TRBJ2-7; D uncertain. The germline V and J ends were trimmed by 2 bases and 4 bases, with 6 bases remaining between them. The germline CDR1 and CDR2 sequences are SGHTA and FQGNSA. The CDR3 consists of 12 residues. CDR3 nucleotide sequence: TGTGCCAGCAGCTTATTTAATTACGAGCAGTACTTC. Protein sequence: CASSLFNYEQYF.

This rearrangement joins TRBV28 to TRBJ1-4, with TRBD1 matching over 9 bases. Germline values: CDR1 MDHEN, CDR2 SYDVKM. V dropped 3 bases and J dropped 7; count of bases not matched to a gene: 9. The CDR3 is made up of 16 amino acids. The CDR3 nucleotides are TGTGCCAGCAGTTTCGTTGGGACAGGGTTAGGTGAAAAACTGTTTTTT. Translation: CASSFVGTGLGEKLFF.

This clonotype was detected ten times or more. The chain's CDR3 is CASSFSEGETQYF. For the CDR3, the DNA is TGTGCCAGCAGCTTCTCGGAGGGGGAGACCCAGTACTTC. The J gene is TRBJ2-5, the V gene TRBV28; D might be TRBD2 (6 bases). Trimming stripped 6 bases from V and 5 bases from J, with 13 bases between. Germline assignment: CDR1 MDHEN and CDR2 SYDVKM. The CDR3 totals 13 residues.

This clonotype was counted a single time. The chain couples TRBV20-1 to TRBJ2-3, with 9 bases fitting TRBD2. There are 18 residues in the CDR3. The V gene's germline CDR1 is DFQATT and CDR2 SNEGSKA (reference sequence). V shed 6 bases and J 0 bases; nucleotides not matched to a gene: 16. This CDR3 is CSAIDLAGPDASTDTQYF. The CDR3 bases are TGCAGTGCCATCGACCTAGCGGGGCCGGATGCAAGCACAGATACGCAGTATTTT.

This clonotype was observed a few times. The rearrangement joins TRBV12-3 or TRBV12-4 to TRBJ1-5, with TRBD1 as a possible D gene (5 bases). V was trimmed by 3 bases and J by 3 bases, leaving 15 bases between them. This CDR3 is built from 16 residues. The CDR3 DNA is TGTGCCAGCAGTTTGGGGGGGTATGGGGACAATCAGCCCCAGCATTTT. Protein: CASSLGGYGDNQPQHF.

At least ten counts were recorded for this clonotype. V gene TRBV2 combines with J gene TRBJ2-5; a possible D gene is TRBD1 (6 bases). Trimming removed 7 bases at V and 5 bases at J, with 11 bases between. The CDR3 loop spans 12 amino acids. CDR1 and CDR2 (germline): SNHLY, FYNNEI. The CDR3 here is CASNTGRETQYF. CDR3 DNA: TGTGCCAGCAATACAGGGCGGGAGACCCAGTACTTC.

This clonotype has a handful of counts. J is TRBJ2-7 and V is TRBV10-2, with D possibly matching TRBD2 (5 bases). The CDR3 is 13 amino acids. Germline-derived CDR1 and CDR2 are WSHSY and SAAADI. Trimming removed 8 bases from V and 6 bases from J, with 17 bases in between. The CDR3, as DNA: TGCGCCAGCTTCGAACGGCTAGCAAGCGAGCAGTACTTC. Translated: CASFERLASEQYF.

There are many counts of this clonotype. The chain couples TRBV20-1 to TRBJ1-1; maybe TRBD1 (6 bases). The germline V gene encodes CDR1 DFQATT and CDR2 SNEGSKA (reference sequence). The CDR3 consists of 15 residues. V lost 2 bases and J 1 base, leaving 14 bases between the germline ends. The CDR3: CSARLGGNGNTEAFF. Here the CDR3 DNA reads TGCAGTGCTAGACTGGGGGGCAACGGGAACACTGAAGCTTTCTTT.

This clonotype was recorded many times. The chain combines TRBV12-3 or TRBV12-4 with TRBJ1-4, with D hard to call. The CDR3 is 15 residues long. V gave up 3 bases and J gave up 3 bases, with 11 bases separating them. The CDR3 protein is CASSLPGLSNEKLFF. CDR3 coding DNA: TGTGCCAGCAGTTTGCCGGGCCTTTCTAATGAAAAACTGTTTTTT.

This clonotype has at least ten counts. The chain has TRBV6-5 and TRBJ1-6, with 8 bases identical to TRBD1. The CDR3 covers 16 residues. Germline V gene sequence: CDR1 MNHEY, CDR2 SVGAGI. J gave up 6 bases and V 4 bases, and 8 bases lay outside the gene matches. CDR3 loop: CASSLSPGQVNSPLHF. CDR3 DNA sequence: TGTGCCAGCAGTTTATCCCCGGGACAGGTTAATTCACCCCTCCACTTT.